A selection of T cell receptor beta chains follows, all from one sample in a study of cytomegalovirus exposure and HLA in healthy donors. Sequenced by immunoSEQ multiplex PCR; TCRdb stores in-frame clones only, minus some. The sample has some 100,000 clones; more than 70% are singletons. Sequencing was carried out using PBMCs. Receptors were obtained from a man over 45 in good health and CMV-seropositive. Each CDR3 is given with its conserved first and last residue. D genes are given only for firm matches. A row's size may be missing; if present it is once, few, many or a size class.

j_call clone_size d_call v_call cdr3_nt cdr3_aa
TRBJ2-2 - - TRBV6-1 TGTGCCAGCAGTTGGCGGAGGGCGAACACCGGGGAGCTGTTTTTT CASSWRRANTGELFF
TRBJ1-2 - - TRBV11-3 TGTGCCAGCAGCCGCGGGGGACGCGACTATGGCTACACCTTC CASSRGGRDYGYTF
TRBJ2-7 - TRBD2 TRBV7-6 TGTGCCAGCAGCATGGGACTAGCGGGGGGACCCTACGAGCAGTACTTC CASSMGLAGGPYEQYF
TRBJ2-7 - - TRBV18 TGTGCCAGCTCACCTTATACTAGTAACGAGCAGTACTTC CASSPYTSNEQYF
TRBJ2-2 - TRBD2 TRBV5-1 TGCGCCAGCAGCTTGCGACTAGCGTCCGGGGAGCTGTTTTTT CASSLRLASGELFF
TRBJ2-7 - TRBD1 TRBV4-3 TGCGCCAGCAGCCAAGAGTTGGACAGGGCCTACGAGCAGTACTTC CASSQELDRAYEQYF
TRBJ2-7 - - TRBV13 TGTGCCAGCAGCTTACAGGCCTACGAGCAGTACTTC CASSLQAYEQYF
TRBJ2-2 - - TRBV27 TGTGCCAGCAGTTTATCGGCAGGGTTGTACACCGGGGAGCTGTTTTTT CASSLSAGLYTGELFF
TRBJ1-4 - TRBD1 TRBV6-5 TGTGCCAGCAGTTACTCACGGACAGGGGGCGAAAAACTGTTTTTT CASSYSRTGGEKLFF
TRBJ1-2 - - TRBV6-5 TGCGCCAGCAGTGTGGACAGCTTGTTTGGCTACACCTTC CASSVDSLFGYTF
TRBJ1-6 - TRBD1 TRBV5-1 TGCGCCAGCGGGCTGGACAGGTCGGATAATTCACCCCTCCACTTT CASGLDRSDNSPLHF
TRBJ2-7 - - TRBV11-3 TGTGCCAGCAGCTTAGGTTTGGTCGGGACTTTCCACGAGCAGTACTTC CASSLGLVGTFHEQYF
TRBJ1-1 - TRBD1 TRBV7-9 TGTGCCAGCAGCTTAGCGGCAGGGGGACGTTTCACTGAAGCTTTCTTT CASSLAAGGRFTEAFF
TRBJ2-3 - - TRBV5-4 TGTGCCAGCAGCCTCCCCGGGACACCGGCGGCAGATACGCAGTATTTT CASSLPGTPAADTQYF
TRBJ2-3 - TRBD2 TRBV4-3 TGCGCCAGCAGCCAAGATGTCGGGACTAGCGGGGTCACAGATACGCAGTATTTT CASSQDVGTSGVTDTQYF
TRBJ2-1 - - TRBV9 TGTGCCAGCAGCGTTCAAGCGGGCGCTAGGAATGAGCAGTTCTTC CASSVQAGARNEQFF
TRBJ1-1 - - TRBV7-6 TGTGCCAGCAGCTTACCCCTACAGGGACGGAAGAACACTGAAGCTTTCTTT CASSLPLQGRKNTEAFF
TRBJ1-1 - - TRBV10-3 TGTGCCATCACTGCACAGGGAGACTTCGCTGAAGCTTTCTTT CAITAQGDFAEAFF
TRBJ1-2 - TRBD1 TRBV6-6 TGTGCCAGCAGTTACTCGGACAGGGGCTATGGCTACACCTTC CASSYSDRGYGYTF
TRBJ2-3 - TRBD1 TRBV7-9 TGTGCCAGCAGCTTAGTAGGGGGCGACGCAGATACGCAGTATTTT CASSLVGGDADTQYF
TRBJ2-6 few - TRBV7-2 TGTGCCAGCACCTTTTCGGGGGCCAACGTCCTGACTTTC CASTFSGANVLTF
TRBJ2-7 - - TRBV18 TGTGCCAGCTCACCACCTCACTCCCGGACAGAAGGCTCCTACGAGCAGTACTTC CASSPPHSRTEGSYEQYF
TRBJ2-7 - - TRBV7-2 TGTGCCAGCAGCTTATCCGGGACACCTTCGTACGAGCAGTACTTC CASSLSGTPSYEQYF
TRBJ2-1 few TRBD1 TRBV5-4 TGTGCCAGCAGCGTAGACAGGGGCGACTACAATGAGCAGTTCTTC CASSVDRGDYNEQFF
TRBJ2-1 - TRBD2 TRBV5-1 TGCGCCAGCAGCTTGATCGGAGCGGGAGGCGATGAGCAGTTCTTC CASSLIGAGGDEQFF
TRBJ2-1 - TRBD2 TRBV7-9 TGTGCCAGCAGCCCCTCTGCTACTAGCGGACAGTTCTTC CASSPSATSGQFF
TRBJ2-5 - - TRBV15 TGTGCCACCAGCAGAGGGGGCGGGGAGCAAGAGACCCAGTACTTC CATSRGGGEQETQYF
TRBJ2-5 - TRBD2 TRBV7-2 TGTGCCAGCAGCTTGGGACTAGCGGGGGGGTTGGAGACCCAGTACTTC CASSLGLAGGLETQYF
TRBJ2-2 - - TRBV28 TGTGCCAGCAGTTTAAGCACTAGATACACCGGGGAGCTGTTTTTT CASSLSTRYTGELFF
TRBJ2-7 - - TRBV6-1 TGTGCCACAGGAGCGGACCGAAACTCCTACGAGCAGTACTTC CATGADRNSYEQYF
TRBJ1-4 - TRBD1 TRBV5-4 TGTGCCAGCAGCTTGGCGACAGGGGCAGGTGAAAAACTGTTTTTT CASSLATGAGEKLFF
TRBJ1-5 - TRBD1 TRBV27 TGTGCCGGACTCCGGGACAGTAGCAATCAGCCCCAGCATTTT CAGLRDSSNQPQHF
TRBJ2-2 - TRBD2 TRBV6-1 TGTGCCAGCAGTGAATCCAGGCTAGCGGGAGGCCGTTCATCCGGGGAGCTGTTTTTT CASSESRLAGGRSSGELFF
TRBJ2-7 - TRBD1 TRBV10-3 TGTGCCATCAGGGTGGACAGGCAGCTCCACGAGCAGTACTTC CAIRVDRQLHEQYF
TRBJ2-5 once TRBD1 TRBV4-1 TGCGCCAGCAGCCAAGGGGACAGCCAAGAGACCCAGTACTTC CASSQGDSQETQYF
TRBJ2-1 - TRBD1 TRBV5-4 TGTGCCAGCAGCTTGCGGGCAGGGGGCGATGAGCAGTTCTTC CASSLRAGGDEQFF
TRBJ2-1 - - TRBV7-9 TGTTCCAGCAGCTTAGAGACAGGCAGATTCTTC CSSSLETGRFF
TRBJ2-3 - TRBD1 TRBV11-1 TGTGCCAGCAGCGTGACAGGGGTCCCTGGAGATACGCAGTATTTT CASSVTGVPGDTQYF
TRBJ1-2 once - TRBV11-2 TGTGCCAGCAGCCCCCTCCGGAACTATGGCTACACCTTC CASSPLRNYGYTF
TRBJ2-5 - - TRBV9 TGTGCCAGCAGCGTATCGTTCTCAGAGACCCAGTACTTC CASSVSFSETQYF
TRBJ1-2 - - TRBV28 TGTGCCAGCAGTTTCATCCAATATGGCTACACCTTC CASSFIQYGYTF
TRBJ2-1 - TRBD1 TRBV11-2 TGTGCCAGCAGCTTAATGGGACAGGGGCGGAATGAGCAGTTCTTC CASSLMGQGRNEQFF
TRBJ2-7 - - TRBV23-1 TGCGCCAGCAGTCGGCAGGCCACCTGCTCCTACGAGCAGTACTTC CASSRQATCSYEQYF
TRBJ1-2 - - TRBV19 TGTGCCAGTAGTATAGACTTAGGAGAGTATGGCTACACCTTC CASSIDLGEYGYTF
TRBJ2-7 - TRBD2 TRBV28 TGTGCCAGCAGTTCTTGGGGGGGAGGGTCCTACGAGCAGTACTTC CASSSWGGGSYEQYF
TRBJ1-2 - - TRBV7-9 TGTGCCAGCAGGGCGGAGAACTATGGCTACACCTTC CASRAENYGYTF
TRBJ2-1 - - TRBV7-9 TGTTCCAGCAGCACCGGGAGTGGAGTCTCCTACAATGAGCAGTTCTTC CSSSTGSGVSYNEQFF